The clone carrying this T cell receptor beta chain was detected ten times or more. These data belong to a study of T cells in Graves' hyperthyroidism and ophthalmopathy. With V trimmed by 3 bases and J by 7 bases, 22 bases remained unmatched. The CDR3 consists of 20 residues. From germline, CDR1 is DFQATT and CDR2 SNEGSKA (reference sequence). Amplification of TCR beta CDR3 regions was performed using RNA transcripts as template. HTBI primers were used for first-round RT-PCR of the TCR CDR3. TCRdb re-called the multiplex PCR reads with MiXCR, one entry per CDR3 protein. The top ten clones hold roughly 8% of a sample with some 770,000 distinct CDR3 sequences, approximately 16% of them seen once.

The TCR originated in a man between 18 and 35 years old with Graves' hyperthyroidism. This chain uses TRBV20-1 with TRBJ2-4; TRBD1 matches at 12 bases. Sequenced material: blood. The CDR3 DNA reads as TGCAGTGCTAGCCAAATACCGGGACAGGGGGCAAGCTCGGCCAGGAACATTCAGTACTTC. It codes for CSASQIPGQGASSARNIQYF.